These T cell receptor beta chains were read from a single sample in a study of shared clonotypes between healthy human individuals. Measured with immunoSEQ multiplex PCR; TCRdb has only the in-frame clones, and not every one. Of about half a million clones detected, more than 65% appear once; the ten largest clones hold roughly 13%. The sample consisted of PBMCs. The receptors stem from a woman aged 40-49 years in good health. Some clones in this sample may be carry-over from other donors' samples. Both conserved end residues are part of each CDR3. A D gene is named only where the DNA matches it firmly. Clone size is stated in some rows and not others, as once, few, many or a class when expanded.

V gene: TRBV28
J gene: TRBJ1-2
clone size: .
D gene: .
CDR3 DNA: TGTGCCAGCAGTTTATCCCAGCCCTATGGCTACACCTTC
CDR3 protein: CASSLSQPYGYTF

V gene: TRBV7-8
J gene: TRBJ2-1
clone size: .
D gene: TRBD2
CDR3 DNA: TGTGCCAGCAGCCCCCAGCGGGAGGCTGAGCAGTTCTTC
CDR3 protein: CASSPQREAEQFF

V gene: TRBV28
J gene: TRBJ2-2
clone size: .
D gene: .
CDR3 DNA: TGTGCCAGCAGTTTACCTCACCCCGGACTGCCCCCCGGGGAGCTGTTTTTT
CDR3 protein: CASSLPHPGLPPGELFF

V gene: TRBV5-1
J gene: TRBJ2-3
clone size: .
D gene: .
CDR3 DNA: TGCGCCAGCAGCAGCGAGCGGGGCACAGATACGCAGTATTTT
CDR3 protein: CASSSERGTDTQYF

V gene: TRBV7-9
J gene: TRBJ1-5
clone size: .
D gene: TRBD1
CDR3 DNA: TGTGCCAGCAGCGCGGGGACAGGGGTTGCTAGCAATCAGCCCCAGCATTTT
CDR3 protein: CASSAGTGVASNQPQHF

V gene: TRBV7-3
J gene: TRBJ2-2
clone size: .
D gene: TRBD2
CDR3 DNA: TGTGCCAGCAGCTCCCCTCCTGGGTCGGCTGGGGAGGGCACCGGGGAGCTGTTTTTT
CDR3 protein: CASSSPPGSAGEGTGELFF

V gene: TRBV20-1
J gene: TRBJ2-3
clone size: .
D gene: .
CDR3 DNA: TGCAGTGCACTCCTGGGTGATACGCAGTATTTT
CDR3 protein: CSALLGDTQYF

V gene: TRBV28
J gene: TRBJ2-7
clone size: many
D gene: .
CDR3 DNA: TGTGCCAGCAGTTTAGTGGACAGGGACTACCACGAGCAGTACTTC
CDR3 protein: CASSLVDRDYHEQYF

V gene: TRBV7-2
J gene: TRBJ2-5
clone size: once
D gene: TRBD1
CDR3 DNA: TGTGCCAGCAGCGGACAGGGGATAGGGGAGACCCAGTACTTC
CDR3 protein: CASSGQGIGETQYF

V gene: TRBV7-2
J gene: TRBJ2-7
clone size: once
D gene: TRBD2
CDR3 DNA: TGTGCCAGCAGCTTAGCAGGCGGGAGGGTGGGTGAGCAGTACTTC
CDR3 protein: CASSLAGGRVGEQYF

V gene: TRBV7-9
J gene: TRBJ2-5
clone size: .
D gene: .
CDR3 DNA: TGTGCCAGCAGCCCGGACAGTGGAGAGACCCAGTACTTC
CDR3 protein: CASSPDSGETQYF

V gene: TRBV9
J gene: TRBJ1-2
clone size: .
D gene: .
CDR3 DNA: TGTGCCAGCAGCCCCCGGAGGGTTGAGGGCTATGGCTACACCTTC
CDR3 protein: CASSPRRVEGYGYTF

V gene: TRBV27
J gene: TRBJ2-7
clone size: few
D gene: TRBD1
CDR3 DNA: TGTGCCAGCAGCCAGGGGACAGCCTTTTCCTACGAGCAGTACTTC
CDR3 protein: CASSQGTAFSYEQYF

V gene: TRBV18
J gene: TRBJ1-1
clone size: .
D gene: .
CDR3 DNA: TGTGCCAGCTCACCTAGTACAGGTGGGACTGAAGCTTTCTTT
CDR3 protein: CASSPSTGGTEAFF

V gene: TRBV20-1
J gene: TRBJ2-7
clone size: .
D gene: TRBD2
CDR3 DNA: TGCAGTGCGCAGGGACTACACGAGCAGTACTTC
CDR3 protein: CSAQGLHEQYF

V gene: TRBV7-3
J gene: TRBJ2-1
clone size: .
D gene: TRBD2
CDR3 DNA: TGTGCCAGCAGCTTAAACCGTCCGGCTAGCGGGAGCTATGAGCAGTTCTTC
CDR3 protein: CASSLNRPASGSYEQFF

V gene: TRBV11-3
J gene: TRBJ1-4
clone size: .
D gene: .
CDR3 DNA: TGTGCCAGCAGCAAAGGCCGTGATGAAAAACTGTTTTTT
CDR3 protein: CASSKGRDEKLFF

V gene: TRBV5-4
J gene: TRBJ2-7
clone size: .
D gene: .
CDR3 DNA: TGTGCCAGCAGCTTGGCTGCATCCACCCCCGAGGGCGAGCAGTACTTC
CDR3 protein: CASSLAASTPEGEQYF

V gene: TRBV19
J gene: TRBJ2-1
clone size: .
D gene: .
CDR3 DNA: TGTGCCAGTACTAGGAGAGATGAGCAGTTCTTC
CDR3 protein: CASTRRDEQFF

V gene: TRBV5-1
J gene: TRBJ2-1
clone size: .
D gene: TRBD2
CDR3 DNA: TGCGCCAGCAGCAGGTATAGTAGCGGGGGATACAATGAGCAGTTCTTC
CDR3 protein: CASSRYSSGGYNEQFF

V gene: TRBV6-1
J gene: TRBJ1-2
clone size: .
D gene: TRBD1
CDR3 DNA: TGTGCCAGCCGAAAGACCGACAGGGGGCTAGGCTACACCTTC
CDR3 protein: CASRKTDRGLGYTF

V gene: TRBV5-8
J gene: TRBJ2-3
clone size: .
D gene: TRBD1
CDR3 DNA: TGTGCCAGCACCCGGCAGGGGGCGAGGACAGATACGCAGTATTTT
CDR3 protein: CASTRQGARTDTQYF

V gene: TRBV11-1
J gene: TRBJ2-7
clone size: .
D gene: TRBD1
CDR3 DNA: TGTGCCAGCAGCGCCCGGGACAGAAGTTACGAGCAGTACTTC
CDR3 protein: CASSARDRSYEQYF

V gene: TRBV28
J gene: TRBJ2-5
clone size: .
D gene: .
CDR3 DNA: TGTGCCAGCAGTTTAAGGTTAACAGGGAGGGTTTTTGGGACCCAGTACTTC
CDR3 protein: CASSLRLTGRVFGTQYF

V gene: TRBV7-9
J gene: TRBJ2-5
clone size: .
D gene: TRBD2
CDR3 DNA: TGTGCCAGCAGCTTGGTGAGGATAGCGGGAAAAGAGACCCAGTACTTC
CDR3 protein: CASSLVRIAGKETQYF

V gene: TRBV5-4
J gene: TRBJ2-3
clone size: .
D gene: .
CDR3 DNA: TGTGCCAGCAGCTCAGGCACAGATACGCAGTATTTT
CDR3 protein: CASSSGTDTQYF

V gene: TRBV7-8
J gene: TRBJ1-5
clone size: .
D gene: .
CDR3 DNA: TGTGCCAGCAGCTTAGAAAGGACGGCGACATATAGCAATCAGCCCCAGCATTTT
CDR3 protein: CASSLERTATYSNQPQHF

V gene: TRBV11-2
J gene: TRBJ1-3
clone size: once
D gene: .
CDR3 DNA: TGTGCCAGCAGCCCTGGTGGCGGAAACACCATATATTTT
CDR3 protein: CASSPGGGNTIYF

V gene: TRBV7-9
J gene: TRBJ2-2
clone size: .
D gene: .
CDR3 DNA: TGTGCCAGCCAGCCCGGACACCTATCCGGGGAGCTGTTTTTT
CDR3 protein: CASQPGHLSGELFF

V gene: TRBV5-1
J gene: TRBJ2-7
clone size: .
D gene: .
CDR3 DNA: TGCGCCAGCAGCGGGGGATCTAGCGTAGGCGAGCAGTACTTC
CDR3 protein: CASSGGSSVGEQYF

V gene: TRBV5-6
J gene: TRBJ2-7
clone size: .
D gene: .
CDR3 DNA: TGTGCCAGCAGCTTAGGGGACGCACCCTCCTACGAGCAGTACTTC
CDR3 protein: CASSLGDAPSYEQYF

V gene: TRBV27
J gene: TRBJ2-7
clone size: .
D gene: TRBD1
CDR3 DNA: TGTGCCAGCAGTTTAGGGGACAGAGGCTACGAGCAGTACTTC
CDR3 protein: CASSLGDRGYEQYF

V gene: TRBV4-3
J gene: TRBJ2-7
clone size: .
D gene: TRBD2
CDR3 DNA: TGCGCCAGCAGCCAAGAGCTAGCGGGAGGGGAACAGTACTTC
CDR3 protein: CASSQELAGGEQYF

V gene: TRBV11-3
J gene: TRBJ2-5
clone size: .
D gene: TRBD2
CDR3 DNA: TGTGCCAGCAGCCTATCAGGACTAGCGATGGAGACCCAGTACTTC
CDR3 protein: CASSLSGLAMETQYF

V gene: TRBV5-1
J gene: TRBJ1-1
clone size: .
D gene: .
CDR3 DNA: TGCGCCAGCTTTGACGACCAACCAGGGAATTTGAACACTGAAGCTTTCTTT
CDR3 protein: CASFDDQPGNLNTEAFF

V gene: TRBV6-5
J gene: TRBJ1-5
clone size: .
D gene: .
CDR3 DNA: TGTGCCAGCAGTTACTCGGGGGGATCCAATCAGCCCCAGCATTTT
CDR3 protein: CASSYSGGSNQPQHF

V gene: TRBV5-5
J gene: TRBJ1-5
clone size: .
D gene: .
CDR3 DNA: TGTGCCAGCAGCTTGGGCTCGGGGGCTAGGGGACAGCCCCAGCATTTT
CDR3 protein: CASSLGSGARGQPQHF

V gene: TRBV9
J gene: TRBJ2-2
clone size: .
D gene: .
CDR3 DNA: TGTGCCAGCAGCATAAACACCGGGGAGCTGTTTTTT
CDR3 protein: CASSINTGELFF

V gene: TRBV19
J gene: TRBJ2-2
clone size: .
D gene: .
CDR3 DNA: TGTGCCAGTAGTTCCCGGACAGCAGGAACCGGGGAGCTGTTTTTT
CDR3 protein: CASSSRTAGTGELFF

V gene: TRBV2
J gene: TRBJ2-7
clone size: .
D gene: .
CDR3 DNA: TGTGCCAGCAGTGTGGACAAAGGCTCCTACGAGCAGTACTTC
CDR3 protein: CASSVDKGSYEQYF

V gene: TRBV7-9
J gene: TRBJ1-1
clone size: .
D gene: .
CDR3 DNA: TGTGCCAGCAGCCAGGGACATCTGGGGGCTGAAGCTTTCTTT
CDR3 protein: CASSQGHLGAEAFF

V gene: TRBV4-1
J gene: TRBJ1-2
clone size: .
D gene: TRBD1
CDR3 DNA: TGCGCCAGCAGTCAGACAGGGACGAGCAACTATGGCTACACCTTC
CDR3 protein: CASSQTGTSNYGYTF

V gene: TRBV27
J gene: TRBJ1-3
clone size: .
D gene: TRBD1
CDR3 DNA: TGTGCCAGCAGTTTAGGCCAGGACAGGGGGCGAGGAAACACCATATATTTT
CDR3 protein: CASSLGQDRGRGNTIYF

V gene: TRBV4-2
J gene: TRBJ1-5
clone size: .
D gene: .
CDR3 DNA: TGTGCCAGCAGCCAGACAGGCGGAGGCGATCATCCCCAGCATTTT
CDR3 protein: CASSQTGGGDHPQHF

V gene: TRBV29-1
J gene: TRBJ2-5
clone size: few
D gene: .
CDR3 DNA: TGCAGCGGCGGACAAGGAGGTGAGCAGTACTTC
CDR3 protein: CSGGQGGEQYF

V gene: TRBV10-1
J gene: TRBJ2-7
clone size: .
D gene: TRBD2
CDR3 DNA: TGCGCCAGCAGTCGAGTAGCGGGAGAGGTGGAGCAGTACTTC
CDR3 protein: CASSRVAGEVEQYF

V gene: TRBV11-3
J gene: TRBJ2-5
clone size: .
D gene: .
CDR3 DNA: TGTGCCAGCAGCAGTCAAACGGGACACCAAGAGACCCAGTACTTC
CDR3 protein: CASSSQTGHQETQYF

V gene: TRBV7-2
J gene: TRBJ2-5
clone size: .
D gene: .
CDR3 DNA: TGTGCCAGCAGCTTAGCGGGGGCAGAGACCCAGTACTTC
CDR3 protein: CASSLAGAETQYF

V gene: TRBV2
J gene: TRBJ1-2
clone size: .
D gene: .
CDR3 DNA: TGTGCCAGCAGTGAACTTCATGGACCGACCGGGAGTGGCTACACCTTC
CDR3 protein: CASSELHGPTGSGYTF

V gene: TRBV5-1
J gene: TRBJ2-5
clone size: .
D gene: TRBD2
CDR3 DNA: TGCGCCAGCAGCTTGGAAACTAGCGGGAGAATAAGGCCTGAGACCCAGTACTTC
CDR3 protein: CASSLETSGRIRPETQYF